The 25 T cell receptor beta chains below all came from one sample that was sequenced in a study of OX40 agonist ivuxolimab in advanced cancers. TCRdb's copy holds only in-frame clones and misses some; the assay was immunoSEQ multiplex PCR. The table shows 53,000 or so clones, with 84% occurring only once. This material consisted of CD4+ or CD8+ T cells sorted from blood, taken in a trial of the OX40 agonist ivuxolimab. The source of these receptors is an adult with an advanced solid tumor such as melanoma, head and neck, liver or kidney cancer.

The rearrangement joins TRBV7-2 to TRBJ1-3; D is uncertain. CDR3 length equals 15 residues. Germline V CDR1 and CDR2: SGHTA, FQGNSA. V was cut by 1 base and J by 0 bases, with 7 bases left in between. The CDR3 nucleotides read TGTGCCAGCAGCTTAGTGGGCCTCTCTGGAAACACCATATATTTT. Protein product: CASSLVGLSGNTIYF.

This chain joins TRBV30 and TRBJ1-5; the D gene is possibly TRBD1 (6 bases). V lost 4 bases and J lost 4, with 11 bases in between. Germline assignment: CDR1 GTSNPN and CDR2 SVGIG (reference sequence). The CDR3 totals 13 residues. The CDR3, as DNA: TGTGCCTGGACGGACAGCAGAAATCAGCCCCAGCATTTT. This translates into CAWTDSRNQPQHF.

J is TRBJ1-4 and V is TRBV6-5, with 8 bases lining up with TRBD1. Trimming removed 6 bases from V and 3 bases from J; junction bases left unmatched: 3. The CDR3 contains 14 residues. The germline gives CDR1 MNHEY, CDR2 SVGAGI. CDR3 loop: CASREQGANEKLFF. CDR3 sequence (DNA): TGTGCCAGCAGGGAACAGGGGGCTAATGAAAAACTGTTTTTT.

CDR3 DNA sequence: TGCGCCAGCAGTGAGTACTCCTACGAGCAGTACTTC. It yields the protein CASSEYSYEQYF. V gene TRBV10-2 combines with J gene TRBJ2-7; D remains unclear. From germline, CDR1 is WSHSY and CDR2 SAAADI. The length of the CDR3 is 12 residues. V gave up 1 base and J gave up 0 bases, with 1 base separating them.

J is TRBJ2-7 and V is TRBV6-1; TRBD2 is a possible D gene (6 bases). With 6 bases removed from V and 3 bases from J, the gap between germline ends came to 18 bases. This CDR3 has 15 amino acids. In germline, CDR1 is MNHNS, CDR2 SASEGT. The CDR3 spells CASRGSTGVNYEQYF. DNA for the CDR3: TGTGCCAGCAGGGGGTCGACGGGAGTGAACTACGAGCAGTACTTC.

This rearrangement joins TRBV2 to TRBJ2-7; 9 bases line up with TRBD2. This CDR3 comprises 14 residues. V was clipped by 4 bases and J by 1 base; unmatched bases: 2. Germline assignment: CDR1 SNHLY and CDR2 FYNNEI. Here the CDR3 DNA reads TGTGCCAGCAGTGGTAGCGGGAGATCCTACGAGCAGTACTTC. Its translation: CASSGSGRSYEQYF.

The chain carries TRBV19 and TRBJ2-1; the match to TRBD2 covers 9 bases. The length of the CDR3 is 15 residues. Trimming at V came to 4 bases and at J to 7 bases, leaving 8 bases not matched to a gene. Germline-derived CDR1 and CDR2 are LNHDA and SQIVND (reference sequence). The CDR3 nucleotides read TGTGCCAGTAGTACAGGAGGAGCGGGAGGTAATGAGCAGTTCTTC. Its translation: CASSTGGAGGNEQFF. Full variable domain (outside the CDR3, taken from reference TRBV19 and TRBJ2-1): DGGITQSPKYLFRKEGQNVTLSCEQNLNHDAMYWYRQDPGQGLRLIYYSQIVNDFQKGDIAEGYSVSREKKESFPLTVTSAQKNPTAFYLCASSTGGAGGNEQFFGPGTRLTVL.

J is TRBJ2-1 and V is TRBV6-1, with 11 positions matching TRBD2. Germline lookup yields CDR1 MNHNS and CDR2 SASEGT. V lost 3 bases to trimming and J lost 6 bases; unmatched junction nucleotides: 13. The length of the CDR3 is 18 residues. CDR3 region: CASSDSTSGSLRFNEQFF. CDR3 nucleotides: TGTGCCAGCAGTGATTCCACTAGCGGGAGTTTGAGATTCAATGAGCAGTTCTTC.

This clone has more than one count but fewer than ten. V is TRBV2 and J is TRBJ1-1; 7 bases map to TRBD1. The CDR3 is 14 amino acids. The germline V gene encodes CDR1 SNHLY and CDR2 FYNNEI. After removal of 4 bases from V and 0 bases from J, the junction contained 2 bases not matched to a gene. The CDR3 loop reads CASSADRVNTEAFF. DNA of the CDR3: TGTGCCAGCAGTGCCGACAGGGTGAACACTGAAGCTTTCTTT.

The chain combines TRBV5-4 with TRBJ2-5; D perhaps matches TRBD2 (7 bases). The CDR3 has 14 amino acids. Trimming took off 4 bases at V and 4 bases at J, with 14 bases between the two ends. Germline values: CDR1 SGHNT, CDR2 YYREEE (reference sequence). The CDR3 DNA is TGTGCCAGCAGCATGGAGGGGGGGAGAGAGACCCAGTACTTC. Its protein product is CASSMEGGRETQYF.

J is TRBJ2-5 and V is TRBV9, with TRBD2 matching over 9 bases. The CDR3 runs 15 residues. V lost 3 bases to trimming and J lost 5 bases; unmatched junction nucleotides: 8. Germline assignment: CDR1 SGDLS and CDR2 YYNGEE. Here the CDR3 reads CASSAPIAGEETQYF. As DNA, the CDR3 is TGTGCCAGCAGCGCTCCCATAGCGGGAGAGGAGACCCAGTACTTC.

This sequence joins TRBV6-1 and TRBJ1-2; 9 bases match TRBD1. Losses at the gene ends were 1 base for V and 8 bases for J; bases not matched to a gene: 5. Germline loops: CDR1 MNHNS, CDR2 SASEGT. This CDR3 comprises 14 residues. The CDR3, as DNA: TGTGCCAGCAGTGAAGTGACAGGGGGTTACGGCTACACCTTC. Translating gives CASSEVTGGYGYTF.

The chain combines TRBV7-9 with TRBJ2-1; 13 nucleotides line up with TRBD2. The V and J ends lost 5 bases and 9 bases, in that order; junction bases with no gene match: 7. CDR3 length equals 15 residues. CDR1 is SEHNR, CDR2 FQNEAQ, per germline (reference sequence). The CDR3 loop reads CASSLGLAGAPEQFF. In nucleotides, the CDR3 is TGTGCCAGCAGCCTCGGACTAGCGGGAGCACCTGAGCAGTTCTTC.

This clone was seen more than once but under ten times. The V and J genes are TRBV19 and TRBJ1-5; maybe TRBD1 (5 bases). Germline V CDR1 and CDR2: LNHDA, SQIVND (reference sequence). This CDR3 is built from 15 residues. The V end lost 6 bases, the J end lost 4 bases, and 16 bases lay between the germline ends. The CDR3 reads CASRQRQTGNQPQHF. CDR3 in DNA: TGTGCCAGTAGACAGCGACAGACGGGGAATCAGCCCCAGCATTTT.

Comment on this clone: This may be a read error, as it is one base from a much larger clone. This chain links TRBV9 with TRBJ1-5; 10 bases match TRBD1. Germline V gives CDR1 SGDLS, CDR2 YYNGEE. The CDR3 extends over 14 amino acids. V lost 3 bases, J lost 6 bases, and 3 bases stayed unmatched. CDR3 amino acids: CASSGQGAGQPQHF. The CDR3 region has the DNA TGTGCCAGCAGCGGACAGGGGGCCGGTCAGCCCCAGCATTTT.

This sequence joins TRBV19 and TRBJ2-4; TRBD2 matches at 14 bases. The CDR3 runs 19 residues. Germline assignment: CDR1 LNHDA and CDR2 SQIVND (reference sequence). V trimming: 3 bases; J trimming: 0 bases; junction bases outside the gene matches: 7. In DNA form, the CDR3 reads TGTGCCAGTAGTATTGGACTAGCGGGAGGACAACTAGCCAAAAACATTCAGTACTTC. This codes for CASSIGLAGGQLAKNIQYF.

The J gene is TRBJ2-1, the V gene TRBV9; 8 bases line up with TRBD2. V was clipped by 3 bases and J by 4 bases; unmatched bases: 6. The CDR3 is 15 residues long. Germline V lookup: CDR1 SGDLS, CDR2 YYNGEE. DNA for the CDR3: TGTGCCAGCAGCGGGAGCGGGAGCGGGTACAATGAGCAGTTCTTC. The encoded protein is CASSGSGSGYNEQFF.

This chain links TRBV19 with TRBJ1-1; D ambiguous. The germline V gene has CDR1 LNHDA and CDR2 SQIVND (reference sequence). The CDR3 sequence is 15 residues long. Trimming pared 1 base from V and 0 bases from J, leaving 9 bases between. In DNA, the CDR3 is TGTGCCAGTAGTATAGCCGCTATGGTGAACACTGAAGCTTTCTTT. Its protein is CASSIAAMVNTEAFF.

The sample holds a few counts of this clone. The V gene is TRBV27, the J gene TRBJ1-5; 7 nucleotides agree with TRBD1. Losses at the gene ends were 6 bases for V and 2 bases for J; bases not matched to a gene: 4. The CDR3 spans 14 residues. In germline, CDR1 is MNHEY, CDR2 SMNVEV (reference sequence). This CDR3 reads CASRPGTGNQPQHF. In DNA form, the CDR3 reads TGTGCCAGCAGACCCGGGACAGGCAATCAGCCCCAGCATTTT.

V gene TRBV19 combines with J gene TRBJ1-5; D remains unclear. The germline CDR1 and CDR2 sequences are LNHDA and SQIVND (reference sequence). V gave up 6 bases and J gave up 7 bases, with 13 bases separating them. The CDR3 runs to 13 residues. In DNA, the CDR3 is TGTGCCAGTAGAGGGCCTAGAGGACAGCCCCAGCATTTT. Its translation: CASRGPRGQPQHF.

The CDR3 DNA follows: TGTGCCAGCAGTGAAGATGGGGGAAGGCACGAAAAACTGTTTTTT. Amino acids: CASSEDGGRHEKLFF. V gene TRBV6-1 combines with J gene TRBJ1-4; tentative D call: TRBD1 (5 bases). The CDR3 is 15 amino acids. Germline CDR1 reads MNHNS; CDR2 reads SASEGT. V lost 1 base, J lost 8 bases, and 14 bases lay in between.

In its sample, this clone was seen a few times. This chain uses TRBV4-2 with TRBJ1-5; TRBD1 matches at 8 bases. The length of the CDR3 is 16 residues. Germline V gene lookup returns CDR1 LGHNA and CDR2 YNFKEQ. Germline trimming cut 1 base from V and 2 bases from J; bases unmatched to any gene: 4. CDR3 residues: CASSQVAGQGNQPQHF. The CDR3 coding sequence is TGTGCCAGCAGCCAAGTAGCGGGACAGGGCAATCAGCCCCAGCATTTT.

This clone was seen a single time. The rearrangement links TRBV18 to TRBJ2-7; D gene ambiguous. The CDR3 consists of 13 residues. From germline, CDR1 is KGHSH and CDR2 LQKENI. V was pared by 1 base and J by 7 bases, with 11 bases between. The CDR3 DNA reads as TGTGCCAGCTCACCACAGTTGGCGGAAGAGCAGTACTTC. Residues: CASSPQLAEEQYF.

The CDR3 loop is CASGRAVYNEQFF. In nucleotides, the CDR3 is TGTGCCAGCGGGCGAGCGGTCTACAATGAGCAGTTCTTC. This chain links TRBV19 with TRBJ2-1, with D maybe TRBD2 (5 bases). The germline V and J ends were trimmed by 9 bases and 3 bases, with 12 bases remaining between them. This CDR3 contains 13 residues. Germline loops: CDR1 LNHDA, CDR2 SQIVND (reference sequence).

This chain links TRBV6-5 with TRBJ2-5; the D is unclear. Trimming pared 7 bases from V and 2 bases from J, leaving 14 bases between. The CDR3 contains 14 residues. Germline CDR1 MNHEY, CDR2 SVGAGI. Here the CDR3 reads CASKGSWVQETQYF. CDR3 nucleotides: TGTGCCAGCAAGGGATCATGGGTTCAAGAGACCCAGTACTTC.